A selection of T cell receptor beta chains follows, all from one sample in a study of yellow fever vaccine responses in identical twins. TCRdb called the RT-PCR reads again in MiXCR, with one record for every CDR3 protein. This table holds more than 15,000 distinct CDR3 sequences, over 65% found once. Sample: T cells from blood (PBMCs), unsorted or a sorted subset (not recorded which), taken before or after yellow fever vaccination (not recorded which). These receptors were obtained from a woman between 18 and 29 years old who received the yellow fever vaccine. CDR3s include the opening cysteine and the closing phenylalanine or tryptophan. A D gene is named only where the DNA matches it firmly. Not all rows give a size; the values are once, few, many and, for expanded clones, a class.

size: NA; D: TRBD1; V: TRBV7-9; J: TRBJ2-7; CDR3: CASSPTGTGAYEQYF; DNA: TGTGCCAGCAGCCCTACCGGGACAGGGGCGTACGAGCAGTACTTC
size: NA; D: NA; V: TRBV18; J: TRBJ2-7; CDR3: CASSPSAASYEQYF; DNA: TGTGCCAGCTCACCATCGGCGGCCTCCTACGAGCAGTACTTC
size: NA; D: NA; V: TRBV7-6; J: TRBJ2-3; CDR3: CASSHQGIDTQYF; DNA: TGTGCCAGCAGCCACCAGGGTATAGATACGCAGTATTTT
size: NA; D: NA; V: TRBV6-1; J: TRBJ2-1; CDR3: CASRRGGGPPNEQFF; DNA: TGTGCCTCTCGAAGGGGGGGGGGGCCTCCCAATGAGCAGTTCTTC
size: NA; D: NA; V: TRBV15; J: TRBJ1-5; CDR3: CATSRDLGNYQPQHF; DNA: TGTGCCACCAGCAGAGATCTAGGCAACTATCAGCCCCAGCATTTT
size: NA; D: TRBD2; V: TRBV15; J: TRBJ2-7; CDR3: CATSRDLTSGPYEQYF; DNA: TGTGCCACCAGCAGAGATCTGACTAGCGGGCCCTACGAGCAGTACTTC
size: NA; D: NA; V: TRBV3-1; J: TRBJ2-3; CDR3: CASSQDWGSDTQYF; DNA: TGTGCCAGCAGCCAAGACTGGGGATCTGATACGCAGTATTTT
size: few; D: TRBD1; V: TRBV12-3/TRBV12-4; J: TRBJ1-1; CDR3: CASSDRGYTEAFF; DNA: TGTGCCAGCAGCGACAGGGGATACACTGAAGCTTTCTTT
size: NA; D: NA; V: TRBV18; J: TRBJ1-1; CDR3: CASSMNGEAFF; DNA: TGTGCCAGCTCAATGAACGGTGAAGCTTTCTTT
size: NA; D: NA; V: TRBV11-1; J: TRBJ2-1; CDR3: CASSLKETPYNEQFF; DNA: TGTGCCAGCAGCTTAAAGGAGACCCCCTACAATGAGCAGTTCTTC
size: NA; D: NA; V: TRBV6-1; J: TRBJ1-6; CDR3: CASKVKDSPLHF; DNA: TGTGCCAGCAAGGTGAAGGATTCACCCCTCCACTTT
size: NA; D: NA; V: TRBV19; J: TRBJ2-1; CDR3: CASSKGGASYNEQFF; DNA: TGTGCCAGTAGTAAAGGGGGGGCCTCCTACAATGAGCAGTTCTTC
size: NA; D: NA; V: TRBV9; J: TRBJ2-5; CDR3: CASSASELEQETQYF; DNA: TGTGCCAGCAGCGCCAGTGAACTAGAACAAGAGACCCAGTACTTC
size: once; D: TRBD1; V: TRBV2; J: TRBJ1-1; CDR3: CASNSRTGPNTEAFF; DNA: TGTGCCAGCAACAGCAGGACAGGCCCGAACACTGAAGCTTTCTTT
size: NA; D: NA; V: TRBV7-6; J: TRBJ1-1; CDR3: CASTLGGPTEAFF; DNA: TGTGCCAGCACCTTGGGAGGGCCCACTGAAGCTTTCTTT
size: NA; D: TRBD2; V: TRBV10-3; J: TRBJ2-1; CDR3: CAIRGTSGSSYNEQFF; DNA: TGTGCCATCAGGGGGACTAGCGGGAGCTCCTACAATGAGCAGTTCTTC
size: NA; D: NA; V: TRBV4-1; J: TRBJ1-4; CDR3: CASSQGDNRKKLFF; DNA: TGCGCCAGCAGCCAAGGGGACAACAGGAAAAAACTGTTTTTT
size: NA; D: NA; V: TRBV3-1; J: TRBJ2-5; CDR3: CASSQGRGIVQETQYF; DNA: TGTGCCAGCAGCCAAGGGCGGGGCATAGTACAAGAGACCCAGTACTTC
size: once; D: NA; V: TRBV5-1; J: TRBJ2-7; CDR3: CASSFRGSDEQYF; DNA: TGCGCCAGCAGCTTCCGGGGGTCCGACGAGCAGTACTTC
size: NA; D: NA; V: TRBV11-1; J: TRBJ2-7; CDR3: CASSDGLSEQYF; DNA: TGTGCCAGCAGCGATGGACTGTCGGAGCAGTACTTC
size: NA; D: NA; V: TRBV2; J: TRBJ1-2; CDR3: CASSEAPTYGYTF; DNA: TGTGCCAGCAGTGAAGCCCCGACATATGGCTACACCTTC
size: NA; D: NA; V: TRBV11-3; J: TRBJ1-3; CDR3: CASSSSPGTPEGGNTIYF; DNA: TGTGCCAGCAGCTCGTCCCCCGGGACCCCTGAGGGTGGAAACACCATATATTTT
size: NA; D: NA; V: TRBV6-2/TRBV6-3; J: TRBJ1-2; CDR3: CASSYRRTVYGYTF; DNA: TGTGCCAGCAGTTACCGGCGGACAGTTTATGGCTACACCTTC
size: NA; D: NA; V: TRBV27; J: TRBJ2-7; CDR3: CASSWTPSSYEQYF; DNA: TGTGCCAGTAGCTGGACCCCGAGCTCCTACGAGCAGTACTTC
size: NA; D: NA; V: TRBV12-3/TRBV12-4; J: TRBJ2-1; CDR3: CASSLSLSEQFF; DNA: TGTGCCAGCAGTTTGAGTCTGAGTGAGCAGTTCTTC
size: NA; D: NA; V: TRBV10-1; J: TRBJ2-7; CDR3: CASSEGQIYEQYF; DNA: TGCGCCAGCAGTGAGGGACAAATCTACGAGCAGTACTTC
size: NA; D: NA; V: TRBV11-3; J: TRBJ2-3; CDR3: CASSLDVDTQYF; DNA: TGTGCCAGCAGCTTAGATGTAGATACGCAGTATTTT
size: NA; D: NA; V: TRBV15; J: TRBJ1-2; CDR3: CATRAGTGQGGYTF; DNA: TGTGCCACTAGAGCCGGGACCGGGCAAGGTGGCTACACCTTC
size: NA; D: NA; V: TRBV2; J: TRBJ1-1; CDR3: CASPERTEAFF; DNA: TGTGCCAGCCCAGAAAGAACTGAAGCTTTCTTT
size: NA; D: NA; V: TRBV20-1; J: TRBJ2-6; CDR3: CSAWRAGANVLTF; DNA: TGCAGTGCGTGGAGGGCTGGGGCCAACGTCCTGACTTTC
size: few; D: NA; V: TRBV29-1; J: TRBJ2-1; CDR3: CSSSLWSGHYNEQFF; DNA: TGCAGCTCCTCCCTATGGAGCGGACACTACAATGAGCAGTTCTTC
size: NA; D: NA; V: TRBV6-4; J: TRBJ1-2; CDR3: CASSDSTTGNYGYTF; DNA: TGTGCCAGCAGTGACTCAACTACAGGGAACTATGGCTACACCTTC
size: NA; D: NA; V: TRBV4-3; J: TRBJ1-5; CDR3: CASSQPDRKGNQPQHF; DNA: TGCGCCAGCAGCCAACCGGACAGAAAAGGCAATCAGCCCCAGCATTTT
size: NA; D: NA; V: TRBV5-1; J: TRBJ2-1; CDR3: CASSLGGAGKYNEQFF; DNA: TGCGCCAGCAGCTTGGGGGGAGCAGGGAAATACAATGAGCAGTTCTTC
size: NA; D: NA; V: TRBV20-1; J: TRBJ1-2; CDR3: CSAPFTDLVYTF; DNA: TGCAGTGCTCCTTTTACTGACCTTGTCTACACCTTC
size: NA; D: TRBD2; V: TRBV2; J: TRBJ2-1; CDR3: CASSDERGPQYNEQFF; DNA: TGTGCCAGCAGTGACGAGCGGGGGCCTCAATACAATGAGCAGTTCTTC
size: NA; D: NA; V: TRBV7-7; J: TRBJ2-7; CDR3: CASSFQELLYEQYF; DNA: TGTGCCAGCAGCTTCCAGGAGCTTCTATACGAGCAGTACTTC
size: NA; D: NA; V: TRBV6-5; J: TRBJ2-1; CDR3: CASSYSLNPAYNEQFF; DNA: TGTGCCAGCAGTTACTCACTCAACCCAGCCTACAATGAGCAGTTCTTC
size: few; D: NA; V: TRBV20-1; J: TRBJ2-7; CDR3: CSASQGNYEQYF; DNA: TGCAGTGCTAGTCAGGGTAATTACGAGCAGTACTTC
size: NA; D: NA; V: TRBV19; J: TRBJ1-5; CDR3: CASSGQGGQPQHF; DNA: TGTGCCAGTAGTGGCCAGGGTGGTCAGCCCCAGCATTTT
size: once; D: NA; V: TRBV3-1; J: TRBJ2-1; CDR3: CASSGGTSSYNEQFF; DNA: TGTGCCAGCAGTGGGGGCACAAGCTCCTACAATGAGCAGTTCTTC